This note documents a single T cell receptor (beta chain) sequence. The data stem from a study of blood T cell repertoires in COVID-19. As for the study in general: T cells, B-cell-depleted T cells, or PBMCs supplied cDNA or gDNA.

The CDR3 is 13 residues long. V shed 7 bases and J 2 bases; nucleotides not matched to a gene: 7. Germline CDR1 SQVTM, CDR2 ANQGSEA. Authors' analysis steps: Reference gene primer amplification in the assay estimated nucleated cell counts. Assay used: immunoSEQ multiplex PCR; TCRdb lists only in-frame clones, some missing. D and trimming were read from the DNA, whereas the V and J calls and clone size are those reported in that table. The table includes tens of thousands of clones, around three quarters detected once. Specimen: peripheral blood. The sequence came from a man in his 60s with active COVID-19. The rearrangement uses TRBV29-1 and TRBJ1-2; 7 bases agree with TRBD1. In DNA, the CDR3 is TGCAGCGCCGCCATACAGGGGAACTATGGCTACACCTTC. Its protein product is CSAAIQGNYGYTF.